This TCR beta chain was observed in a study of T cell changes during pregnancy in multiple sclerosis. Germline assignment: CDR1 SNHLY and CDR2 FYNNEI. The ends lost 5 bases at V and 2 bases at J; junction bases unmatched: 6. The CDR3 totals 16 residues. TCRdb's table, derived via immunoSEQ multiplex PCR, lists solely in-frame clones and lacks some. The sample holds approximately 53,000 clones, 90% to 95% seen once. This sequence joins TRBV2 and TRBJ2-3, with TRBD2 matching over 11 bases. The specimen was CD4+ T cells from peripheral blood mononuclear cells, collected before pregnancy. This TCR derives from a female donor with multiple sclerosis, enrolled in a pregnancy study. CDR3 loop: CASSLRLAGSTDTQYF. CDR3 coding DNA: TGTGCCAGCAGTCTGCGACTAGCGGGATCCACAGATACGCAGTATTTT.